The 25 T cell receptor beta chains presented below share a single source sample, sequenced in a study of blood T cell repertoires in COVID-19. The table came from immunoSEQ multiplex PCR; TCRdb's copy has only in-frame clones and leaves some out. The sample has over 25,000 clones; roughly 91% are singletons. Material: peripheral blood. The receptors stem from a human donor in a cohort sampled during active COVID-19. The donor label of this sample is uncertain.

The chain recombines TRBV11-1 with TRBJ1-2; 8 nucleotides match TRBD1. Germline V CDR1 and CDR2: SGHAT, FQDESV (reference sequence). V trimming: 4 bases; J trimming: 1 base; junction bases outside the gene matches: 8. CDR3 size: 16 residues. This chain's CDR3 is CASSSSRTGINYGYTF. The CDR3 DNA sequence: TGTGCCAGCAGCTCCTCCCGGACAGGGATTAACTATGGCTACACCTTC. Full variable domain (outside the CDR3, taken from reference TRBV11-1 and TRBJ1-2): EAEVAQSPRYKITEKSQAVAFWCDPISGHATLYWYRQILGQGPELLVQFQDESVVDDSQLPKDRFSAERLKGVDSTLKIQPAELGDSAMYLCASSSSRTGINYGYTFGSGTRLTVV.

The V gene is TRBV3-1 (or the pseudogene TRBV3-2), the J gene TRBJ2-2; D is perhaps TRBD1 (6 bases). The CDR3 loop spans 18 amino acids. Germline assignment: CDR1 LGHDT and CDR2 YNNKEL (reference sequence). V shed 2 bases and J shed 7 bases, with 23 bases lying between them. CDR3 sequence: CASSQKQFRLQGSGELFF. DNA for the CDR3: TGTGCCAGCAGCCAAAAACAATTTAGATTACAGGGAAGCGGGGAGCTGTTTTTT.

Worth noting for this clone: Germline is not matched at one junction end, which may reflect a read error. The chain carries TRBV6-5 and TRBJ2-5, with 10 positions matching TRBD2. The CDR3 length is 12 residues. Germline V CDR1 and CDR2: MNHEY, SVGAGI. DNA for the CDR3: TGTGCCAGCAGTCATACTCTAGCGGGGGCGGACTTC. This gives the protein CASSHTLAGADF.

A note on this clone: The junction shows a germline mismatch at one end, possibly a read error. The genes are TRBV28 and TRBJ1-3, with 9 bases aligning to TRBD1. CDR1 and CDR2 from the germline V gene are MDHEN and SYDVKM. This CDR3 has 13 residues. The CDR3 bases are TGTGCCAGCAGTTCATCCAGACCGGGACAGGGACATTTT. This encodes CASSSSRPGQGHF.

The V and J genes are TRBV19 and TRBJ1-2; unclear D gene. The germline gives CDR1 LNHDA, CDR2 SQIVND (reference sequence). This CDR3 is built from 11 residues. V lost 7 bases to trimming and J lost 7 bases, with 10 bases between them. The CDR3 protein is CASTGRRGYTF. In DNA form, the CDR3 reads TGTGCCAGTACTGGGCGCCGTGGCTACACCTTC.

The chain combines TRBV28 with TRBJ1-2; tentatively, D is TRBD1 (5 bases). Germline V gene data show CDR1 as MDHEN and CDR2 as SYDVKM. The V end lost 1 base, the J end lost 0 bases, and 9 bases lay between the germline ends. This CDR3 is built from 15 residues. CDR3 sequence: CASSLYWGANYGYTF. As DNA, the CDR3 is TGTGCCAGCAGTTTATACTGGGGCGCTAACTATGGCTACACCTTC.

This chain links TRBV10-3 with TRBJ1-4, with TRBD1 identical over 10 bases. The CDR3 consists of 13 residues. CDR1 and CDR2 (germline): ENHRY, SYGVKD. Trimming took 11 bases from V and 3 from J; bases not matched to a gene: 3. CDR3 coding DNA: TGTGCCGCGACAGGGGGCTCTAATGAAAAACTGTTTTTT. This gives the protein CAATGGSNEKLFF.

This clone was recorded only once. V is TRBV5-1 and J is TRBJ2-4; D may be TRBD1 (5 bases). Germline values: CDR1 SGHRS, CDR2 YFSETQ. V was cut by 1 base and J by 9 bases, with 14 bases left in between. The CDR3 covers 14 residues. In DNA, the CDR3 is TGCGCCAGCAGCTTGTCCCTTGACAGTCCCATTCAGTACTTC. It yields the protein CASSLSLDSPIQYF.

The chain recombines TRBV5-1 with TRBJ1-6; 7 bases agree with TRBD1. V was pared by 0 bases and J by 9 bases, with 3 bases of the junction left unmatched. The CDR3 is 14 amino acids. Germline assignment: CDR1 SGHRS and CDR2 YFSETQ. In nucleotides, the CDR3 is TGCGCCAGCAGCTTGGTGGCAGGGGGTTCACCCCTCCACTTT. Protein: CASSLVAGGSPLHF.

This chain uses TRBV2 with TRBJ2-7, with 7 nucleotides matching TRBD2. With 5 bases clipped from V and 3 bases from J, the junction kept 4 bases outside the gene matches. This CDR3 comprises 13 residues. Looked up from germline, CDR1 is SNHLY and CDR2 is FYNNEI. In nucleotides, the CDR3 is TGTGCCAGCAGTAGCCTAGCGGACTACGAGCAGTACTTC. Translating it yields CASSSLADYEQYF.

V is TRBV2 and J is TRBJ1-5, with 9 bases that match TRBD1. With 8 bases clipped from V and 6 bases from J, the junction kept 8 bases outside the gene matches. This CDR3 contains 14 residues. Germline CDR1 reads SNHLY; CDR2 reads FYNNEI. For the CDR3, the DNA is TGTGCCAGCCGGGGACAGGGTATCACTCAGCCCCAGCATTTT. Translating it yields CASRGQGITQPQHF.

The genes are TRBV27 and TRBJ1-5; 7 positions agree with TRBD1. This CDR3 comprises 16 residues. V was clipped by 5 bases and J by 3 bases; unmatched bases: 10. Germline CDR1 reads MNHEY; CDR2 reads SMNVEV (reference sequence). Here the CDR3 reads CASSPSGDSPNQPQHF. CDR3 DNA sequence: TGTGCCAGCAGTCCTTCCGGGGACAGTCCCAATCAGCCCCAGCATTTT.

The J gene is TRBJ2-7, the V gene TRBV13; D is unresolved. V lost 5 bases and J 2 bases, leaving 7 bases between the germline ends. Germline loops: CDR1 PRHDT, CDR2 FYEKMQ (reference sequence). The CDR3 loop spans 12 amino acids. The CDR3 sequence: CASSRFPYEQYF. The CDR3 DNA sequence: TGTGCCAGCAGCCGGTTCCCCTACGAGCAGTACTTC.

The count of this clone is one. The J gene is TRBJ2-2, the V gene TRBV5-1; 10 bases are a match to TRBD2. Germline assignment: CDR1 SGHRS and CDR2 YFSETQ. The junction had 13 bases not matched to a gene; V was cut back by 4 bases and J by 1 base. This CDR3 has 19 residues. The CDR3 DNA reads TGCGCCAGCAGCCAGGATGGACTAGCGGTGTTCGAGAACACCGGGGAGCTGTTTTTT. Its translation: CASSQDGLAVFENTGELFF.

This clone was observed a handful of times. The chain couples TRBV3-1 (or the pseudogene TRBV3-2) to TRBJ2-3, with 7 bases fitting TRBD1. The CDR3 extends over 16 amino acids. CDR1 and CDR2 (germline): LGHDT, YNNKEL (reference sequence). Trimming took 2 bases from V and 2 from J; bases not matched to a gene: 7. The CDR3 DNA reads TGTGCCAGCAGCCAATTTTTGGGACAGTACACAGATACGCAGTATTTT. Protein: CASSQFLGQYTDTQYF.

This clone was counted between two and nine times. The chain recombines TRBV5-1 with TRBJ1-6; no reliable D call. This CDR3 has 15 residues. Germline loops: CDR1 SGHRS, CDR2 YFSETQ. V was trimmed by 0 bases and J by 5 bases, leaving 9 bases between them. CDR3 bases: TGCGCCAGCAGCTTGGCGCTGGGCGATAATTCACCCCTCCACTTT. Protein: CASSLALGDNSPLHF.

Here the CDR3 reads CAISESGVDLAKNIQYF. The CDR3, as DNA: TGTGCCATCAGTGAGTCAGGGGTAGATTTAGCCAAAAACATTCAGTACTTC. The V call is TRBV10-3, the J call TRBJ2-4; a possible D gene is TRBD1 (5 bases). Trimming cost V 0 bases and J 0 bases, with 12 bases left between them. The CDR3 contains 17 residues. The germline CDR1 and CDR2 sequences are ENHRY and SYGVKD.

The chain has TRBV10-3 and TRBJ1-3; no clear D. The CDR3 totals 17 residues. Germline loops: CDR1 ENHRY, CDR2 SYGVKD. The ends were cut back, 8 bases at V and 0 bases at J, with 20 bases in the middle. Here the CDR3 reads CAIRELVTPDSGNTIYF. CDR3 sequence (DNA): TGTGCCATCCGGGAACTCGTAACGCCCGACTCTGGAAACACCATATATTTT.

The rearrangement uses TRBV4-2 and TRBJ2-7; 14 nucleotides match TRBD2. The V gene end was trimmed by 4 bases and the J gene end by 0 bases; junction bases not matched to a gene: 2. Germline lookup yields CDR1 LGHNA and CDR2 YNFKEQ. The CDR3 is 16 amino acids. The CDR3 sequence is CASSPGTSGSSYEQYF. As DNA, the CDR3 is TGTGCCAGCAGCCCTGGGACTAGCGGGAGCTCCTACGAGCAGTACTTC.

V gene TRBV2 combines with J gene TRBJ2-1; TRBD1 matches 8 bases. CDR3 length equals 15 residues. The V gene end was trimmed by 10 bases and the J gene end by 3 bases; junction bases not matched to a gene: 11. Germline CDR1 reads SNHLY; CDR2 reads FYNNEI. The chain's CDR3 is CATQGGTGSYNEQFF. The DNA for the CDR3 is TGTGCCACTCAAGGGGGGACAGGAAGCTACAATGAGCAGTTCTTC. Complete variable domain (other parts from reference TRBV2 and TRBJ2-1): EPEVTQTPSHQVTQMGQEVILRCVPISNHLYFYWYRQILGQKVEFLVSFYNNEISEKSEIFDDQFSVERPDGSNFTLKIRSTKLEDSAMYFCATQGGTGSYNEQFFGPGTRLTVL.

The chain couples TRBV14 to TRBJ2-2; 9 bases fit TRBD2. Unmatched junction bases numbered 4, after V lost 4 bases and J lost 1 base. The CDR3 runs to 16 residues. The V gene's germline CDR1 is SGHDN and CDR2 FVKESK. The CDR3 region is CASSRGTSQNTGELFF. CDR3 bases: TGTGCCAGCAGCCGAGGGACTAGCCAGAACACCGGGGAGCTGTTTTTT. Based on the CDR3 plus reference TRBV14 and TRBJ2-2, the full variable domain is EAGVTQFPSHSVIEKGQTVTLRCDPISGHDNLYWYRRVMGKEIKFLLHFVKESKQDESGMPNNRFLAERTGGTYSTLKVQPAELEDSGVYFCASSRGTSQNTGELFFGEGSRLTVL.

In DNA, the CDR3 is TGTGCCAGCAGCCCCCCGGCGGAACAGGCCCCCTATGGCTACACCTTC. Amino acid sequence: CASSPPAEQAPYGYTF. This rearrangement joins TRBV3-1 (or the pseudogene TRBV3-2) to TRBJ1-2; D might be TRBD1 (5 bases). This CDR3 spans 16 amino acids. V was cut by 4 bases and J by 4 bases, with 19 bases left in between. Germline CDR1 and CDR2: LGHDT and YNNKEL (reference sequence).

CDR3 region: CASSPPGLGAGGNTIYF. DNA of the CDR3: TGTGCCAGCTCACCACCGGGACTCGGGGCCGGAGGAAACACCATATATTTT. This sequence joins TRBV18 and TRBJ1-3, with D tentatively TRBD1 (5 bases). The CDR3 covers 17 residues. The germline CDR1 and CDR2 sequences are KGHSH and LQKENI. V lost 0 bases and J 4 bases, leaving 16 bases between the germline ends.

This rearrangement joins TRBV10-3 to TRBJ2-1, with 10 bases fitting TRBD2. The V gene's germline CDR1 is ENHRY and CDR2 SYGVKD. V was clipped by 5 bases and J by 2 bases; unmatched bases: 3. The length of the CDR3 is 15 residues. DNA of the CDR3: TGTGCCATCAGTAATCTAGCGGGGGCCTACAATGAGCAGTTCTTC. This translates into CAISNLAGAYNEQFF.

CDR3 nucleotide sequence: TGTGCCAGCAGTGTGGGACAGGGTAACACTGAAGCTTTCTTT. Translated: CASSVGQGNTEAFF. The chain has TRBV6-4 and TRBJ1-1; 9 bases line up with TRBD1. With 4 bases clipped from V and 2 bases from J, the junction kept 2 bases outside the gene matches. Germline values: CDR1 MRHNA, CDR2 SNTAGT. This CDR3 region has 14 residues.